The 6 T cell receptor beta chains given below trace back to one sample, sequenced in a study of cytomegalovirus exposure and HLA in healthy donors. Primers included in the PCR were 60 Vbeta and 13 Jbeta primers. Data came from immunoSEQ multiplex PCR; TCRdb stores just in-frame clones and leaves some out. Of roughly 81,000 clones detected, less than 80% appear once; the ten largest clones hold around 2.5%. The specimen sequenced was PBMCs. These TCRs come from a man aged 25-40 years in good health and CMV-seronegative.

This clone was detected once. The rearrangement joins TRBV11-2 to TRBJ2-6; 10 nucleotides agree with TRBD2. The length of the CDR3 is 14 residues. Per the germline V gene, CDR1 is SGHAT and CDR2 is FQNNGV. V gave up 0 bases and J gave up 13 bases; unmatched junction bases: 3. CDR3 sequence (DNA): TGTGCCAGCAGCTTAGAAGCGGGGGGGCCGGTCCTGACTTTC. Translated: CASSLEAGGPVLTF.

The CDR3 region has the DNA TGCGCCAGCAGCCAAGTAATTACGCAGGAGACCCAGTACTTC. Amino acid sequence: CASSQVITQETQYF. V usage is TRBV4-1 and J usage is TRBJ2-5; D call uncertain. Germline V gene lookup returns CDR1 MGHRA and CDR2 YSYEKL. V was cut by 1 base and J by 5 bases, with 11 bases left in between. This CDR3 region has 14 residues.

The V and J genes are TRBV4-3 and TRBJ2-7; no firm D call. Germline V lookup: CDR1 LGHNA, CDR2 YSLEER. This CDR3 has 15 amino acids. V was trimmed by 0 bases and J by 0 bases, leaving 9 bases between them. CDR3 in DNA: TGCGCCAGCAGCCAAGAATCGGTAAGCTCCTACGAGCAGTACTTC. Amino acids: CASSQESVSSYEQYF.

The chain joins TRBV5-4 to TRBJ2-1, with a tentative D call TRBD2 (5 bases). V dropped 4 bases and J dropped 9 bases, with 14 bases sitting between them. Germline loops: CDR1 SGHNT, CDR2 YYREEE (reference sequence). The CDR3 is 13 residues long. The CDR3 is CASSQMDSSEQFF. CDR3 bases: TGTGCCAGCAGCCAAATGGACTCCAGTGAGCAGTTCTTC.

This clone was detected once. The chain has TRBV30 and TRBJ2-4; no firm D call. V was pared by 7 bases and J by 0 bases, with 13 bases between. The germline CDR1 and CDR2 sequences are GTSNPN and SVGIG (reference sequence). CDR3 length equals 14 residues. Written as DNA, the CDR3 is TGTGCCTTCCAGGTGGCTTTAGCCAAAAACATTCAGTACTTC. Translated: CAFQVALAKNIQYF. The variable domain in full, completed from reference TRBV30 and TRBJ2-4, reads SQTIHQWPATLVQPVGSPLSLECTVEGTSNPNLYWYRQAAGRGLQLLFYSVGIGQISSEVPQNLSASRPQDRQFILSSKKLLLSDSGFYLCAFQVALAKNIQYFGAGTRLSVL.

The genes are TRBV7-9 and TRBJ2-2; D not resolved. This CDR3 is built from 13 residues. The germline V and J ends were trimmed by 5 bases and 5 bases, with 9 bases remaining between them. Germline V gene lookup returns CDR1 SEHNR and CDR2 FQNEAQ (reference sequence). The CDR3 loop reads CASSLLKTGELFF. CDR3 in DNA: TGTGCCAGCAGCCTACTCAAGACCGGGGAGCTGTTTTTT.